The present T cell receptor beta chain was sequenced within a study of CD8 T cells in Susac syndrome (dated by TCRdb to 2018 to 2020). Regarding the complete study: Among the sequenced Susac syndrome patients, 5 or 6 had clinically active disease and under ten were in clinical remission. Whether CD8+ T cell activation and differentiation in Susac syndrome was antigen driven was tested using repertoire sequencing. Susac syndrome patients were therapy-naive, on corticosteroids (some also receiving IVIg), or on IVIg alone at blood withdrawal. What the research found in general, with its limitations: The number of individuals in the TCR sequencing and HLA analysis was acknowledged as relatively small. In the CD4+ T cell repertoire of Susac syndrome patients, clonal expansion was not detected.

The cysteine opens and the phenylalanine closes a CDR3 of 13 amino acids. The kept DNA is CDR3 alone, 39 bases in frame from the first base. Deletion took 4 bases off V and 5 bases off J, with a span of 14 bases between the germline ends. Via the germline V gene (reference sequence), CDR1 is GTSNPN and CDR2 SVGIG. High-throughput TCR beta sequencing profiled peripheral blood CD8+ and CD4+ T cells from healthy donors, Susac syndrome patients and multiple sclerosis patients. Susac syndrome patients met recently defined diagnostic criteria for definite or probable disease. CD8+ TEMRA cells were enriched by FACS, while bulk CD8+ and CD4+ T cells were purified by magnetic negative isolation. Blood was collected in EDTA tubes and processed within 24 hours, with PBMCs isolated through density gradient centrifugation. PBMCs intended for TCR sequencing were cryopreserved in liquid nitrogen and thawed later in a water bath at 37 degrees C. The sorted or isolated CD4+, CD8+ and CD8+ TEMRA cells reached a purity of at least 90%.

RNA was extracted with the RNeasy kit and roughly 0.45 to 1 ug was reverse transcribed using random hexamers. The immunoSEQ multiplex PCR assay, which covers 54 Vbeta and 13 Jbeta segments, was used to amplify TCR beta CDR3 regions. PCR amplification bias was corrected by using a synthetic template baseline for primer optimization and computational correction. In the authors' own workflow: Reads were annotated to V, D and J genes per IMGT and analyzed with immunoSEQ Analyzer, keeping only productive sequences. To calculate clonality, Shannon entropy was normalized by log2 of the number of productive unique sequences and then subtracted from one. For each patient and control, public and private clones were evaluated within the 100 most prevalent clones. Clones were defined as Susac-specific if absent from the healthy and MS cohorts, from 900 to 1,300 published viral clones and from other ImmuneACCESS disease sequences. TCRdb reran the public reads through fastp at Q25 and MiXCR, keeping productive beta chains. Rows are combined by CDR3 protein, so each entry shows the most common genes and DNA. TCRdb, rather than the study authors, made the V and J calls. The sample table lists fewer than 200,000 distinct CDR3 sequences, around nine tenths of them with a count of one. About 0.09% of the sample is held by the ten biggest clonotypes.

Concerning this clonotype itself: It has no known antigen specificity. One base away there is no much larger clone; base qualities are not given.

This TCR was recovered from a human donor with Susac syndrome. Material for sequencing was CD4+ T cells from PBMCs. The rearranged chain carries TRBV30 and TRBJ2-5; the D gene is possibly TRBD2, with 6 bases matching. The CDR3 protein is CAWTSRGTETQYF. The DNA sequence reads TGTGCCTGGACCTCTCGGGGGACGGAGACCCAGTACTTC.